The source of this TCR beta chain is a study of shared clonotypes between healthy human individuals. In the study overall: Per donor, three plates held CD4 naive cells, three held CD4 memory, two held CD8 naive and one held CD8 memory. Study-wide findings and caveats: Non-shared clonotypes showed lower generation probabilities than clonotypes common to all four donors. Naive CD4 clonotype sharing across a handful of donors was approximately 5%.

After removal of 3 bases from V and 2 bases from J, the junction contained 7 bases not matched to a gene. The CDR3 extends over 16 amino acids. Germline-derived CDR1 and CDR2 are LGHNA and YSLEER. Naive CD8 cells, CD45RO-negative and positively selected for CCR7, excluded terminally differentiated effector memory CD45RA+ cells. The repertoire was sequenced with immunoSEQ multiplex PCR; TCRdb's copy has only in-frame clones and lacks some. Of about 2.2 million clones listed, about 93% were seen once; the top ten hold around 1.8%. Of note for this clone: Its antigen is not identified.

This TCR was recovered from a man younger than 35 in good health. Some clones in this sample may be carry-over from other donors' samples. The chain links TRBV4-3 to TRBJ2-3, with 8 bases fitting TRBD2. The sequencing sample was made of naive CD8+ T cells from PBMCs. The CDR3 here is CASSHGRAGATDTQYF. CDR3 in DNA: TGCGCCAGCAGCCACGGACGAGCGGGAGCCACAGATACGCAGTATTTT.